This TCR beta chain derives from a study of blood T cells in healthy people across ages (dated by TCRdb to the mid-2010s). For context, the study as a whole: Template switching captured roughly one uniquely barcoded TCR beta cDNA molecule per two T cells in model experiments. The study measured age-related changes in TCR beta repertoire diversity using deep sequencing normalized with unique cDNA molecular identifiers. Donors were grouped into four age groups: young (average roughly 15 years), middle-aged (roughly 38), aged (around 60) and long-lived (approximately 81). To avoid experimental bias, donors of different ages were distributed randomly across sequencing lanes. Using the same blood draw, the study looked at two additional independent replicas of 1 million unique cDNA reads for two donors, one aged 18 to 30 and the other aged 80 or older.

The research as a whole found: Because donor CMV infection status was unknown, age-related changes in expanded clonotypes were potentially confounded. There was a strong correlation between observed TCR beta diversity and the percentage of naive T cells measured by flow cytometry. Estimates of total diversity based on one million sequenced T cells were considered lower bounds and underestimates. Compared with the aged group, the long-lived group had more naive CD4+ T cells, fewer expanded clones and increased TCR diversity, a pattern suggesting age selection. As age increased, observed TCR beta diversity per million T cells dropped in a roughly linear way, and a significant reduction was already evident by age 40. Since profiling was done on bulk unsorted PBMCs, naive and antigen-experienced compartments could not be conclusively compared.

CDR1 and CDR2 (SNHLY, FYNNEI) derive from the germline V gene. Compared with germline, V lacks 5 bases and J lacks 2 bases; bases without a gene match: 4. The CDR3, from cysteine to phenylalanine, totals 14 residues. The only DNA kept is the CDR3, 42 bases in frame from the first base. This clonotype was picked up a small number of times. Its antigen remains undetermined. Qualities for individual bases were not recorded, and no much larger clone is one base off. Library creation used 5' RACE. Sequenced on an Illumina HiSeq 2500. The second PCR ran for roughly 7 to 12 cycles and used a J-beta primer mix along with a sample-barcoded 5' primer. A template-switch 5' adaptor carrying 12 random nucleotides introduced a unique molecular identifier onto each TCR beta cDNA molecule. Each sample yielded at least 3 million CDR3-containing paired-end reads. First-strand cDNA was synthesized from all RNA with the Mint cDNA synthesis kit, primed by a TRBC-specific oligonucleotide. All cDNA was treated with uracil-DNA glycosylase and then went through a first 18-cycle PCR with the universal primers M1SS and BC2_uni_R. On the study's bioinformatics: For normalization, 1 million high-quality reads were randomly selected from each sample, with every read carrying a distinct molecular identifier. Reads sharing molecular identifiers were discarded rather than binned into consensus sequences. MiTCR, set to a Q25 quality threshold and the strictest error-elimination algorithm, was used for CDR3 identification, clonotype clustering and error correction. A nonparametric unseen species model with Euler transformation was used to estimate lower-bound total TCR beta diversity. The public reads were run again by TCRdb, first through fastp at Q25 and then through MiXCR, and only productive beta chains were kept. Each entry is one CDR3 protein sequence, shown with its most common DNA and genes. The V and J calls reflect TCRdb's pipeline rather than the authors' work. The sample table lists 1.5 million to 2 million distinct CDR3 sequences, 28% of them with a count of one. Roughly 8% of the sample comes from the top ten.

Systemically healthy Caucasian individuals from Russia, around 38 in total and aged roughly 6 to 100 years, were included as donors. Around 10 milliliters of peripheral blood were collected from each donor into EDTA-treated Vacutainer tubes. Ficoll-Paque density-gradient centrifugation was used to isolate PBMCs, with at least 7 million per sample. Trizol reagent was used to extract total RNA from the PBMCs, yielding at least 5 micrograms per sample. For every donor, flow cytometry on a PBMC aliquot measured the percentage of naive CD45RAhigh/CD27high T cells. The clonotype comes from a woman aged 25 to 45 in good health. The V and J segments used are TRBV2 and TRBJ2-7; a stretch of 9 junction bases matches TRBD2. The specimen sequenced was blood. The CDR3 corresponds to CASSRSSGAYEQYF. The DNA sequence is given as TGTGCCAGCAGTCGCTCTAGCGGGGCCTACGAGCAGTACTTC.